The sequence of this TCR beta chain was determined in a study of blood T cell repertoires in COVID-19. Study details: Acute-phase and convalescent COVID-19 samples originated in the United States, Italy and Spain. T cells, B-cell-depleted T cells, or PBMCs provided the cDNA or gDNA that served as material.

In the authors' workflow: Amplification from reference gene primers served as the basis for estimated nucleated cell counts. Clones were read by immunoSEQ multiplex PCR, and TCRdb kept only the in-frame ones, dropping some. From that table come the V and J calls and clone size; the DNA was used to work out D and trimming. This sample has more than 70,000 clones, with around nine tenths found just once. CDR1 is LGHDT, CDR2 YNNKEL, per germline (reference sequence). Trimming took 1 base from V and 0 from J; bases not matched to a gene: 5. The CDR3 runs to 17 residues. The chain carries TRBV3-1 (or the pseudogene TRBV3-2) and TRBJ2-2, with TRBD1 identical over 7 bases. The sample comprised peripheral blood. The source is a man between 50 and 59 years old with active or convalescent COVID-19. CDR3 nucleotide sequence: TGTGCCAGCAGCCAAGTGGGGCAGGGGGCGAACACCGGGGAGCTGTTTTTT. As protein: CASSQVGQGANTGELFF.